This T cell receptor (beta chain) was captured in a study of T cell repertoires in cytomegalovirus infection. Study-wide findings and caveats: CMV-specific HLA-C-restricted TCR beta clonotypes dominated the ex vivo response.

Regarding this clonotype: Its specificity is not known.

One entry per CDR3 protein results from TCRdb running MiXCR on the reads. The data contain 450,000 to 650,000 distinct CDR3 sequences, around 40% of them singletons. V trimming: 3 bases; J trimming: 6 bases; junction bases outside the gene matches: 5. The length of the CDR3 is 14 residues. Germline CDR1 reads SGHTA; CDR2 reads FQGNSA. The sample consisted of cultured PBMCs, taken from culture after CMV antigen stimulation. The TCR sequence derives from a human donor in good health (CMV status not recorded). Some clones in this sample may be carry-over from other donors' samples. V is TRBV7-2 and J is TRBJ2-7; TRBD2 matches at 10 bases. CDR3 DNA sequence: TGTGCCAGCAGCTTGAAGCGGGAGGGGGGCGAGCAGTACTTC. Its protein is CASSLKREGGEQYF. The full variable domain, completed using reference TRBV7-2 and TRBJ2-7, is GAGVSQSPSNKVTEKGKDVELRCDPISGHTALYWYRQSLGQGLEFLIYFQGNSAPDKSGLPSDRFSAERTGGSVSTLTIQRTQQEDSAVYLCASSLKREGGEQYFGPGTRLTVT.